The 23 T cell receptor beta chains in this list originate from one sample, sequenced in a study of regulatory T cells in long-lasting Graves disease. Investigators prepared the TCR beta libraries by applying iRepertoire HTBI primers and Arm-PCR of CDR3 regions. Via MiXCR, TCRdb re-called the multiplex PCR reads, giving one row per CDR3 protein. The table has under 500,000 distinct CDR3 sequences, 20% to 25% seen once. Time point here: persistent/refractory GD, antithyroid drugs over 5 years with positive TRAb. There was RNA extracted from PBMCs, and the TCR library was made from it. Sequences were derived from peripheral blood mononuclear cells (PBMCs), sampled when the disease was refractory, from a patient treated with antithyroid drugs. These receptors all stem from a female donor with Graves disease.

There are a few counts of this clonotype. The rearrangement uses TRBV29-1 and TRBJ2-7; D is possibly TRBD2 (5 bases). V shed 5 bases and J shed 6 bases, with 8 bases lying between them. This CDR3 spans 10 amino acids. CDR1 is SQVTM and CDR2 is ANQGSEA in the germline V gene. The CDR3 sequence: CSVRGSEQYF. The CDR3 region has the DNA TGCAGCGTTAGAGGGAGCGAGCAGTACTTC.

This clonotype came up many times. The chain carries TRBV20-1 and TRBJ2-7; 8 bases are a match to TRBD2. After removal of 0 bases from V and 0 bases from J, the junction contained 10 bases not matched to a gene. This CDR3 comprises 17 residues. CDR1 and CDR2 from the germline V gene are DFQATT and SNEGSKA (reference sequence). The CDR3, as DNA: TGCAGTGCTAGAGATTTCAGGGCTAGCGGGTCCTCCTACGAGCAGTACTTC. As protein: CSARDFRASGSSYEQYF.

This clonotype came up a few times. V gene TRBV30 combines with J gene TRBJ2-2; D is unclear. In germline, CDR1 is GTSNPN, CDR2 SVGIG (reference sequence). The CDR3 has 14 amino acids. Trimming cost V 0 bases and J 5 bases, with 10 bases left between them. This chain's CDR3 is CAWSVQGATGELFF. Written as DNA, the CDR3 is TGTGCCTGGAGTGTACAAGGTGCTACCGGGGAGCTGTTTTTT.

As concerns this clonotype: An end of the junction differs from the germline gene, which may be a read error. The chain couples TRBV7-2 to TRBJ2-1; 8 positions agree with TRBD2. The length of the CDR3 is 13 residues. From germline, CDR1 is SGHTA and CDR2 FQGNSA. In nucleotides, the CDR3 is TGTGCCAGCAGCTTAGGTTTAGCGGTCGGGGGGGTCTTC. Protein sequence: CASSLGLAVGGVF. The full variable domain, its missing parts supplied by reference TRBV7-2 and TRBJ2-1, is GAGVSQSPSNKVTEKGKDVELRCDPISGHTALYWYRQSLGQGLEFLIYFQGNSAPDKSGLPSDRFSAERTGGSVSTLTIQRTQQEDSAVYLCASSLGLAVGGVFGPGTRLTVL.

This clonotype occurred many times. The chain links TRBV2 to TRBJ2-7, with TRBD2 as a possible D gene (6 bases). V lost 4 bases, J lost 6 bases, and 13 bases lay in between. This CDR3 is built from 13 residues. Per the germline V gene, CDR1 is SNHLY and CDR2 is FYNNEI. CDR3 in DNA: TGTGCCAGCAGTGGAAGGATGGGAGGCGAGCAGTACTTC. Its translation: CASSGRMGGEQYF. The whole variable domain, filled in from reference TRBV2 and TRBJ2-7, reads EPEVTQTPSHQVTQMGQEVILRCVPISNHLYFYWYRQILGQKVEFLVSFYNNEISEKSEIFDDQFSVERPDGSNFTLKIRSTKLEDSAMYFCASSGRMGGEQYFGPGTRLTVT.

A remark on this clonotype: A much larger clone lies a single base off, so this may be a read error. The chain carries TRBV28 and TRBJ2-4, with D possibly matching TRBD1 (5 bases). Trimming removed 5 bases at V and 3 bases at J, with 17 bases between. Looked up from germline, CDR1 is MDHEN and CDR2 is SYDVKM. The CDR3 consists of 16 residues. The CDR3 nucleotides read TGTGCCAGCAGTACCACCTCTACAGGCTACAAAAACATTCAGTACTTC. It yields the protein CASSTTSTGYKNIQYF.

At least ten counts were recorded for this clonotype. The CDR3 nucleotides read TGTGCCAGCAGTGAAGGACGGGAGAGATCCTACGAGCAGTACTTC. Its translation: CASSEGRERSYEQYF. The V call is TRBV2, the J call TRBJ2-7; a weak D match, TRBD2 (6 bases). The CDR3 length is 15 residues. CDR1 is SNHLY, CDR2 FYNNEI, per germline. Trimming removed 1 base from V and 1 base from J, with 11 bases in between.

The chain links TRBV7-9 to TRBJ2-7, with D possibly matching TRBD1 (6 bases). The germline gives CDR1 SEHNR, CDR2 FQNEAQ (reference sequence). The CDR3 has 15 amino acids. Trimming removed 6 bases from V and 6 bases from J, with 21 bases in between. The CDR3 spells CASSGEGGSLGEQYF. The DNA of the CDR3 is TGTGCCAGCAGTGGGGAAGGGGGATCCCTAGGCGAGCAGTACTTC.

This clonotype has a count of ten or more. The chain has TRBV11-1 and TRBJ2-5; 7 bases align to TRBD2. The DNA end is a closer match to TRBJ2-1, so the J assignment may be wrong. The length of the CDR3 is 14 residues. The germline gives CDR1 SGHAT, CDR2 FQDESV (reference sequence). This CDR3 is CASSQSGRDNEQFF. CDR3 nucleotide sequence: TGTGCCAGCAGCCAATCAGGGAGGGACAATGAGCAGTTCTTC.

The chain recombines TRBV18 with TRBJ1-1; perhaps TRBD1 as D (5 bases). Germline loops: CDR1 KGHSH, CDR2 LQKENI. The CDR3 sequence is 16 residues long. The V and J ends lost 3 bases and 2 bases respectively, with 16 bases between them. Here the CDR3 DNA reads TGTGCCAGCTCACCGTATCCGACGACAGCTAACACTGAAGCTTTCTTT. Its protein product is CASSPYPTTANTEAFF.

The V and J genes are TRBV20-1 and TRBJ2-2, with D maybe TRBD2 (5 bases). Trimming removed 4 bases from V and 3 bases from J, with 18 bases in between. The CDR3 consists of 16 residues. The V gene's germline CDR1 is DFQATT and CDR2 SNEGSKA (reference sequence). The CDR3 nucleotides are TGCAGTGCTACTACCGTCGGCGGGTTCGACACCGGGGAGCTGTTTTTT. As protein: CSATTVGGFDTGELFF.

At least ten counts were recorded for this clonotype. The chain carries TRBV12-3 or TRBV12-4 and TRBJ2-2; D remains ambiguous. The CDR3 sequence is 11 residues long. V was pared by 6 bases and J by 2 bases, with 1 base between. The CDR3 spells CASRNTGELFF. CDR3 bases: TGTGCCAGCAGAAACACCGGGGAGCTGTTTTTT.

This sequence joins TRBV6-2 or TRBV6-3 and TRBJ2-1, with 13 bases lining up with TRBD2. CDR3 length: 15 residues. Germline CDR1 is MNHEY and CDR2 is SVGEGT. V shed 5 bases, J shed 8 bases, and the junction held 6 bases outside the gene matches. The CDR3 nucleotides are TGTGCCAGCAGTGAACTAGCGGGAGGGCCGGATGAGCAGTTCTTC. Translating it yields CASSELAGGPDEQFF.

This rearrangement joins TRBV29-1 to TRBJ2-3; TRBD1 matches 9 bases. The germline CDR1 and CDR2 sequences are SQVTM and ANQGSEA. The CDR3 runs to 12 residues. With V trimmed by 7 bases and J by 4 bases, 3 bases remained unmatched. This CDR3 is CSAGTGSDTQYF. CDR3 DNA: TGCAGCGCCGGGACAGGGTCAGATACGCAGTATTTT.

The CDR3 sequence: CSAILPVVWETQYF. The CDR3 nucleotides read TGCAGTGCTATTCTGCCGGTCGTCTGGGAGACCCAGTACTTC. The rearrangement links TRBV20-1 to TRBJ2-5, with D hard to call. Trimming left V 4 bases short and J 5 bases short, with 17 bases between. The germline CDR1 and CDR2 sequences are DFQATT and SNEGSKA (reference sequence). The CDR3 spans 14 residues.

A few counts support this clonotype. The V gene is TRBV10-3, the J gene TRBJ2-7; 9 bases fit TRBD1. Germline trimming cut 10 bases from V and 2 bases from J; bases unmatched to any gene: 12. Germline CDR1 is ENHRY and CDR2 is SYGVKD. CDR3 size: 15 residues. The CDR3 loop is CATQSRDRATYEQYF. The CDR3, as DNA: TGTGCCACTCAGTCGAGGGACAGGGCTACCTACGAGCAGTACTTC.

This clonotype was seen many times. The rearrangement uses TRBV20-1 and TRBJ2-4; 9 nucleotides align to TRBD2. Germline values: CDR1 DFQATT, CDR2 SNEGSKA (reference sequence). Trimming cost V 6 bases and J 2 bases; bases outside gene matches: 5. This CDR3 region has 14 residues. In DNA form, the CDR3 reads TGCAGTGCCGGGACTAGCCTCTCCAAAAACATTCAGTACTTC. Translated: CSAGTSLSKNIQYF.

This clonotype was counted a few times. The chain employs TRBV6-1 and TRBJ2-3, with 7 bases fitting TRBD2. CDR1 MNHNS and CDR2 SASEGT come from the germline V gene. J gave up 0 bases and V 6 bases, and 3 bases lay outside the gene matches. The CDR3 extends over 14 amino acids. In nucleotides, the CDR3 is TGTGCCAGCAGGAGGGACTATAGCACAGATACGCAGTATTTT. This codes for CASRRDYSTDTQYF.

This clonotype turned up a few times. The genes are TRBV28 and TRBJ1-1; unclear D gene. Germline assignment: CDR1 MDHEN and CDR2 SYDVKM. The CDR3 length is 12 residues. V lost 2 bases to trimming and J lost 9 bases, with 10 bases between them. The CDR3 sequence: CASSLRQPKAFF. The CDR3 DNA follows: TGTGCCAGCAGTTTACGGCAGCCGAAAGCTTTCTTT.

The genes are TRBV27 and TRBJ1-2, with D maybe TRBD1 (6 bases). The CDR3 sequence is 14 residues long. Per germline, CDR1 MNHEY and CDR2 SMNVEV (reference sequence). V gave up 0 bases and J gave up 5 bases, with 10 bases separating them. The CDR3 sequence: CASSLSPRGYGYTF. In DNA, the CDR3 is TGTGCCAGCAGTTTATCCCCTAGGGGGTATGGCTACACCTTC.

The table lists this clonotype with a few counts. As DNA, the CDR3 is TGTGCCAGCAGCCAAGCTTCGAGGAACACTGAAGCTTTCTTT. Translated, it gives CASSQASRNTEAFF. V gene TRBV4-2 combines with J gene TRBJ1-1; unclear D gene. CDR1 is LGHNA, CDR2 YNFKEQ, per germline. V lost 1 base to trimming and J lost 1 base, with 7 bases between them. CDR3 length equals 14 residues.

This chain uses TRBV19 with TRBJ1-1, with D uncertain. In germline, CDR1 is LNHDA, CDR2 SQIVND (reference sequence). The CDR3 is 14 amino acids. V was shortened by 3 bases and J by 4 bases, with 12 bases between the two germline ends. CDR3 protein: CASSISQAPTEAFF. The CDR3 DNA sequence: TGTGCCAGTAGTATCTCGCAGGCCCCCACTGAAGCTTTCTTT.

The rearrangement uses TRBV20-1 and TRBJ2-7, with D possibly matching TRBD2 (6 bases). Trimming took off 1 base at V and 6 bases at J, with 10 bases between the two ends. The V gene's germline CDR1 is DFQATT and CDR2 SNEGSKA (reference sequence). This CDR3 comprises 12 residues. CDR3 nucleotides: TGCAGTGCTAGAGGATTGGGAGGCGAGCAGTACTTC. Protein product: CSARGLGGEQYF.